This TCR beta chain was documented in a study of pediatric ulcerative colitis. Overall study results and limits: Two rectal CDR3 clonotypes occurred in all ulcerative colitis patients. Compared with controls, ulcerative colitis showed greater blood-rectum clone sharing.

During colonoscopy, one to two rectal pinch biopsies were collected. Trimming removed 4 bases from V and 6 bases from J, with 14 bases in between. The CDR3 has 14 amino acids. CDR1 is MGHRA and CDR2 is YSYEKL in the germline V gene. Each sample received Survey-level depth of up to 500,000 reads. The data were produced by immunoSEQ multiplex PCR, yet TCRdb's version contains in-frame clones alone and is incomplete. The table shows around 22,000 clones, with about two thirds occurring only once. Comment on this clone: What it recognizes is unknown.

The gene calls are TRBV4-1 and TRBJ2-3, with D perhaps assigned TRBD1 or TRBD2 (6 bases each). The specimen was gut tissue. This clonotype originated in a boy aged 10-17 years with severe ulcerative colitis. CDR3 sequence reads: CASSRLTGADTQYF. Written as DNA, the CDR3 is TGCGCCAGCAGCCGCCTAACGGGGGCGGATACGCAGTATTTT.